The source of this T cell receptor (beta chain) is a study of T cell responses to AZD1222 COVID-19 vaccine. Trimming removed 3 bases from V and 5 bases from J, with 7 bases in between. This CDR3 comprises 12 residues. Here immunoSEQ multiplex PCR was the method, and the copy in TCRdb shows in-frame clones only, minus some. The data contain about 150,000 clones, 90% of them singletons. This receptor was obtained from an adult who received the AZD1222 COVID-19 vaccine. The J gene is TRBJ1-2, the V gene TRBV12-3 or TRBV12-4, with D possibly TRBD1 on 5 matching bases. The sequencing here drew on peripheral blood, taken 28 days after the second AZD1222 dose. The CDR3 DNA reads TGTGCCAGCAGTTTGGAGGGGTATGGCTACACCTTC. Protein: CASSLEGYGYTF.